The present T cell receptor beta chain was sequenced within a study of CD8+ T cells in alopecia areata. Study conclusions and caveats: In scalp samples, resident alphabeta T cells of normal skin are also sequenced. Mice showed TCR sharing more clearly than patients did, possibly owing to HLA. Especially in alopecia totalis/universalis, lesional scalp showed greater clonality than normal scalp did.

This CDR3 contains 15 residues. V lost 1 base to trimming and J lost 8 bases, with 15 bases between them. Germline V lookup: CDR1 SGHTA, CDR2 FQGNSA. Reverse transcribed after extraction, RNA yielded cDNA as the sequencing template. TCRdb keeps only in-frame clones here, not all; method: immunoSEQ multiplex PCR. The sample yields some 130,000 clones, 49% seen once. This clone was found a few times. Its antigen is not known. This receptor was taken from a human donor with alopecia areata. The specimen was CD8+ T cells sorted from blood, collected at week 0. The V and J genes are TRBV7-2 and TRBJ1-5; D is undetermined. The CDR3 sequence: CASSLDIMGMEPQHF. The DNA of the CDR3 is TGTGCCAGCAGCTTAGATATTATGGGTATGGAGCCCCAGCATTTT.